The rows below give T cell receptor beta chains drawn from one sample of a study of cytomegalovirus exposure and HLA in healthy donors. Repertoires were generated with immunoSEQ multiplex PCR, while TCRdb's copy carries only in-frame clones and drops some. The data hold around 140,000 clones, with more than 70% observed a single time. Sequenced: PBMCs. These receptors all stem from a man aged 45-60 years in good health and CMV-seronegative. The conserved cysteine and the conserved F or W are not part of the CDR3 here.

CDR3 protein | J gene | CDR3 length | V gene
SVGETTGIQETQY | TRBJ2-5 | 13 | TRBV29-1
ASSNRQGDYNEQF | TRBJ2-1 | 13 | TRBV18
ASSQGLAGQETQY | TRBJ2-5 | 13 | TRBV7-9
ASSLDGQFEGYT | TRBJ1-2 | 12 | TRBV11-3
ASSLGGQGGTEAF | TRBJ1-1 | 13 | TRBV11-2
SVRRESTDTQY | TRBJ2-3 | 11 | TRBV29-1
ASHSGGTSRYNEQF | TRBJ2-1 | 14 | TRBV5-1
ASRDRVGRTEAF | TRBJ1-1 | 12 | TRBV19
ASSKTGTTDTQY | TRBJ2-3 | 12 | TRBV6-1
ASSYGNSNQPQH | TRBJ1-5 | 12 | TRBV6-6
ASASSQGVVRETQY | TRBJ2-5 | 14 | TRBV12-5
ASSADRGRLLGTEAF | TRBJ1-1 | 15 | TRBV7-2
ASRRSGQGYSNQPQH | TRBJ1-5 | 15 | TRBV28
ASSPGRAGPNEQY | TRBJ2-7 | 13 | TRBV18
ASSPYRDRSYNSPLH | TRBJ1-6 | 15 | TRBV13
SARQGNGYT | TRBJ1-2 | 9 | TRBV29-1
ASTNSGNTGELF | TRBJ2-2 | 12 | TRBV6-6
ASSPTSGTDTQY | TRBJ2-3 | 12 | TRBV7-2
ASSLTLGQGGETSEAF | TRBJ1-1 | 16 | TRBV7-3
ASSLGRGLSSYEQY | TRBJ2-7 | 14 | TRBV5-1
ASNSGGEETQY | TRBJ2-5 | 11 | TRBV5-4
ASSRGSGRAGNEQY | TRBJ2-7 | 14 | TRBV14
ASSDGHKTQY | TRBJ2-5 | 10 | TRBV5-1